The subject of this entry is one T cell receptor beta chain. Its antigen is as yet unknown. A much more abundant neighbour one base away suggests this may be a read error. In the sort, naive CD8 T cells were defined as CD8+CD4-CCR7+CD45RA+. Library preparation followed earlier protocols using designated TCR primers. MiXCR was run by TCRdb on the PCR reads, yielding one entry per CDR3 protein. The sample holds over 300,000 distinct CDR3 sequences; 24% are singletons and the top ten take around 0.76%. This specimen comes from a study of molecular identifiers for immune sequencing clone quantification. General study results and limits: Underestimated sizes of highly expanded clones could result from identical TCR molecules that share a barcode.

Sequencing was done on a sample of naive CD8+ T cells from blood, with Jurkat cell RNA spiked in. Subset given: FACS-sorted CD8+CD4-CCR7+CD45RA+ naive T cells. The sequence was obtained from a human donor in good health. Some libraries in this study had Jurkat cell RNA spiked in.

CDR3 protein: CASSQDDGALNTEAFF. CDR3 nucleotides: TGTGCCAGCAGCCAAGACGATGGCGCGTTGAACACTGAAGCTTTCTTT. J is TRBJ1-1 and V is TRBV4-2, with no clear D. In germline, CDR1 is LGHNA, CDR2 YNFKEQ. V lost 0 bases to trimming and J lost 0 bases, with 11 bases between them. This CDR3 comprises 16 residues.